The 18 T cell receptor beta chains given below trace back to one sample, sequenced in a study of blood T cells in healthy people across ages. With a J-beta primer mix and a sample-barcoded 5' primer, a second PCR ran about 7 to 12 cycles. TCRdb re-derived calls from the 5' RACE reads in MiXCR, one entry per CDR3 protein. The table has over a million distinct CDR3 sequences, 40% to 50% seen once; the top ten hold over 15%. Specimen: blood. The receptors originated from a woman in her sixties in good health.

The sample holds many counts of this clonotype. J is TRBJ2-7 and V is TRBV7-9; D may correspond to TRBD1 or TRBD2 (5 bases each). Germline loops: CDR1 SEHNR, CDR2 FQNEAQ (reference sequence). The CDR3 totals 15 residues. V was shortened by 6 bases and J by 1 base, with 16 bases between the two germline ends. The CDR3 DNA follows: TGTGCCAGCAGTCGTCCCGGGACGCCGTCCTACGAGCAGTACTTC. Its protein product is CASSRPGTPSYEQYF. The full variable domain, with the rest looked up from reference TRBV7-9 and TRBJ2-7, is DTGVSQNPRHKITKRGQNVTFRCDPISEHNRLYWYRQTLGQGPEFLTYFQNEAQLEKSRLLSDRFSAERPKGSFSTLEIQRTEQGDSAMYLCASSRPGTPSYEQYFGPGTRLTVT.

There are a few counts of this clonotype. The rearrangement links TRBV7-9 to TRBJ2-3; 7 bases match TRBD1. The germline CDR1 and CDR2 sequences are SEHNR and FQNEAQ (reference sequence). This CDR3 is built from 14 residues. J lost 2 bases, V lost 5 bases, and 4 bases had no gene match. The CDR3 nucleotides read TGTGCCAGCAGCCCGACAGGGAACACAGATACGCAGTATTTT. This codes for CASSPTGNTDTQYF.

J is TRBJ2-1 and V is TRBV4-2; 8 nucleotides line up with TRBD2. The trim removed 0 bases at V and 10 bases at J, leaving 11 bases unmatched. Germline CDR1 and CDR2: LGHNA and YNFKEQ. The CDR3 runs to 16 residues. The CDR3 DNA reads TGTGCCAGCAGCCAAGATCGTAGCGGGATTGCCTACGAGCAGTTCTTC. Residues: CASSQDRSGIAYEQFF.

In this sample, this clonotype turned up a few times. The chain recombines TRBV7-9 with TRBJ2-1; TRBD1 matches at 10 bases. The CDR3 consists of 18 residues. Looked up from germline, CDR1 is SEHNR and CDR2 is FQNEAQ (reference sequence). V lost 7 bases to trimming and J lost 2 bases; unmatched junction nucleotides: 14. This CDR3 is CASTIRAGDRGTYNEQFF. The CDR3, as DNA: TGTGCCAGCACCATTAGGGCCGGGGACAGGGGAACCTACAATGAGCAGTTCTTC. Full variable domain (rest looked up from reference TRBV7-9 and TRBJ2-1): DTGVSQNPRHKITKRGQNVTFRCDPISEHNRLYWYRQTLGQGPEFLTYFQNEAQLEKSRLLSDRFSAERPKGSFSTLEIQRTEQGDSAMYLCASTIRAGDRGTYNEQFFGPGTRLTVL.

V usage is TRBV7-8 and J usage is TRBJ2-1; D uncertain. CDR1 and CDR2 from the germline V gene are SGHVS and FQNEAQ. Trimming removed 1 base from V and 13 bases from J, with 11 bases in between. The CDR3 length is 12 residues. CDR3 sequence reads: CASSLEAVPQFF. The DNA for the CDR3 is TGTGCCAGCAGCTTAGAAGCCGTCCCCCAGTTCTTC. The full variable domain, completed using reference TRBV7-8 and TRBJ2-1, is GAGVSQSPRYKVAKRGQDVALRCDPISGHVSLFWYQQALGQGPEFLTYFQNEAQLDKSGLPSDRFFAERPEGSVSTLKIQRTQQEDSAVYLCASSLEAVPQFFGPGTRLTVL.

The chain recombines TRBV20-1 with TRBJ1-2; 10 nucleotides agree with TRBD1. Unmatched junction bases numbered 12, after V lost 6 bases and J lost 2 bases. CDR1 is DFQATT and CDR2 is SNEGSKA in the germline V gene (reference sequence). The length of the CDR3 is 16 residues. The CDR3 DNA follows: TGCAGTGCGAGCGCGCCCGGGACAGGGGTGAACTATGGCTACACCTTC. It codes for CSASAPGTGVNYGYTF.

The chain joins TRBV6-6 to TRBJ2-5, with 7 bases fitting TRBD2. The J call could be wrong; TRBJ2-7 is a better fit for the DNA end. The CDR3 extends over 13 amino acids. CDR1 and CDR2 (germline): MNHNY, SVGAGI (reference sequence). Here the CDR3 reads CASTASLAIEQYF. The CDR3, as DNA: TGTGCCAGCACCGCTTCACTAGCGATCGAGCAGTACTTC.

This rearrangement joins TRBV20-1 to TRBJ1-1, with D possibly TRBD1 on 6 matching bases. The V and J ends lost 5 bases and 8 bases respectively, with 15 bases between them. Looked up from germline, CDR1 is DFQATT and CDR2 is SNEGSKA (reference sequence). This CDR3 is built from 12 residues. The CDR3 bases are TGCAGTGCTGCAGTGGGGGCAGTCGAAGCTTTCTTT. Translation gives CSAAVGAVEAFF.

This sequence joins TRBV4-1 and TRBJ1-2; D is ambiguous. The germline CDR1 and CDR2 sequences are MGHRA and YSYEKL. This CDR3 has 14 amino acids. V lost 0 bases and J lost 2, with 7 bases in between. The CDR3 loop is CASSQEGQNYGYTF. CDR3 DNA: TGCGCCAGCAGCCAAGAGGGCCAGAACTATGGCTACACCTTC.

This clonotype was observed once. The CDR3 spells CSARDSQEVGTQYF. In nucleotides, the CDR3 is TGCAGTGCTAGAGATTCCCAGGAGGTCGGGACCCAGTACTTC. The gene calls are TRBV20-1 and TRBJ2-5, with D possibly being TRBD2 (5 bases). This CDR3 comprises 14 residues. The germline CDR1 and CDR2 sequences are DFQATT and SNEGSKA (reference sequence). The V end was cut by 0 bases, the J end by 7 bases, with 15 bases between.

This clonotype was observed a few times. The chain recombines TRBV18 with TRBJ2-1; the D gene is possibly TRBD2 (5 bases). In germline, CDR1 is KGHSH, CDR2 LQKENI. The CDR3 has 16 residues. V lost 3 bases, J lost 4 bases, and 16 bases lay in between. Written as DNA, the CDR3 is TGTGCCAGCTCACCGGTTGGGGAGTTACTGTACAATGAGCAGTTCTTC. Its translation: CASSPVGELLYNEQFF.

This rearrangement joins TRBV20-1 to TRBJ2-7; possible D gene TRBD2, 5 bases. Germline loops: CDR1 DFQATT, CDR2 SNEGSKA (reference sequence). This CDR3 comprises 10 residues. V lost 3 bases to trimming and J lost 6 bases, with 6 bases between them. The CDR3 protein is CSARDCEQYF. The CDR3 DNA is TGCAGTGCTAGGGACTGCGAGCAGTACTTC.

This clonotype appeared a few times. The chain has TRBV2 and TRBJ2-3, with D unclear. The CDR3 covers 15 residues. Germline V gene data show CDR1 as SNHLY and CDR2 as FYNNEI. Trimming pared 3 bases from V and 0 bases from J, leaving 10 bases between. The CDR3 here is CASSDGITSTDTQYF. CDR3 DNA sequence: TGTGCCAGCAGTGACGGCATCACTAGCACAGATACGCAGTATTTT.

The chain has TRBV21-1 and TRBJ2-5. TRBV21-1 is assigned pseudogene status. The length of the CDR3 is 15 residues. Here the CDR3 reads CASSKDEEYQETQYF. The DNA of the CDR3 is TGTGCCAGCAGCAAAGATGAGGAGTACCAAGAGACCCAGTACTTC.

This clonotype was counted a single time. A junction end diverges from the germline sequence, so it may reflect a read error. This chain joins TRBV15 and TRBJ2-5; D unclear. Germline V CDR1 and CDR2: LNHNV, YYDKDF (reference sequence). CDR3 length: 15 amino acids. DNA of the CDR3: TGTGCCACCAGCAGAGGCGGCGTCAGCAAAGAGGCCCAGTACTTC. It yields the protein CATSRGGVSKEAQYF. Full variable domain (remainder filled in from reference TRBV15 and TRBJ2-5): DAMVIQNPRYQVTQFGKPVTLSCSQTLNHNVMYWYQQKSSQAPKLLFHYYDKDFNNEADTPDNFQSRRPNTSFCFLDIRSPGLGDTAMYLCATSRGGVSKEAQYFGPGTRLLVL.

This clonotype has only a few counts. The chain couples TRBV7-3 to TRBJ2-1; TRBD2 matches 10 bases. Germline V CDR1 and CDR2: SGHTA, FQGTGA. Trimming took 5 bases from V and 5 from J; bases not matched to a gene: 12. The CDR3 loop spans 17 amino acids. DNA of the CDR3: TGTGCCAGCAGCCAAACTTCTAGCGGGAGAGACGACAATGAGCAGTTCTTC. Translating gives CASSQTSSGRDDNEQFF.

J is TRBJ2-5 and V is TRBV3-1; the match to TRBD1 covers 8 bases. The end of the DNA fits TRBJ2-7 better, so the J call may be wrong. The V gene's germline CDR1 is LGHDT and CDR2 YNNKEL (reference sequence). The CDR3 has 15 amino acids. The CDR3 DNA reads as TGTGCCAGCAGCCAAGTTGGACAGGGTCTCTACGAGCAGTACTTC. This codes for CASSQVGQGLYEQYF.

This clonotype was seen more than once but under ten times. This chain connects TRBV20-1 to TRBJ2-5, with 10 bases that match TRBD1. J was trimmed by 1 base and V by 2 bases; bases with no gene match: 4. CDR3 length: 15 residues. Germline lookup yields CDR1 DFQATT and CDR2 SNEGSKA (reference sequence). CDR3 nucleotides: TGCAGTGCTAGATGGGACAGGGGCTTCCAAGAGACCCAGTACTTC. This sequence encodes CSARWDRGFQETQYF.